This is a list of T cell receptor beta chains from one sample in a study of T cell repertoires in cytomegalovirus infection. No antigens are known for them. TCRdb independently ran MiXCR on the reads; one entry per CDR3 protein. The sample carries some 920,000 distinct CDR3 sequences, around 32% recorded once. The sequencing here drew on cultured CD8+ T cells from PBMCs, taken from culture after CMV antigen stimulation. The receptors shown here come from a human donor in good health (CMV status not recorded). Some clones in this sample may be carry-over from other donors' samples. Each CDR3 is given with its conserved first and last residue. Fields, in order: J gene, V gene, CDR3 protein.

TRBJ2-3,TRBV7-9,CASRQRGARGDTQYF
TRBJ1-2,TRBV10-3,CAIREWRDRFDGYTF
TRBJ2-7,TRBV15,CATSRDRSLGYEQYF
TRBJ2-4,TRBV11-1,CASSTTGGSGAIQYF
TRBJ1-2,TRBV4-2,CASSQEGAAQVGYTF
TRBJ2-3,TRBV7-2,CASTPSGGSTDTQYF
TRBJ1-1,TRBV18,CASSPAQGWNTEAFF
TRBJ1-2,TRBV19,CATNPRTDVPHGYTF
TRBJ1-6,TRBV9,CASSIVVASSPLHF
TRBJ1-5,TRBV6-6,CASSYQGSPQHF
TRBJ2-1,TRBV12-3/TRBV12-4,CALGGGEYNEQFF
TRBJ1-4,TRBV27,CASSRIRMAPEKLFF
TRBJ1-2,TRBV20-1,CSAPPSAGNFNYGYTF
TRBJ1-1,TRBV7-8,CASNDPGTEAFF
TRBJ2-1,TRBV2,CASLSITYNEQFF
TRBJ1-2,TRBV7-9,CASSTRNTDREGYTF
TRBJ2-5,TRBV28,CASRRGSGETQYF
TRBJ2-4,TRBV4-1,CASSLPFGIQYF
TRBJ1-1,TRBV2,CASTPPSEGGSTEAFF
TRBJ2-1,TRBV7-6,CASSAPSGTAYNEQFF
TRBJ2-2,TRBV6-1,CASSEGTARGTGELFF
TRBJ2-1,TRBV7-9,CASSVRDRGKIGNEQFF
TRBJ2-1,TRBV27,CASSLPDSYNEQFF
TRBJ2-1,TRBV7-9,CASSLALEAGDEQFF
TRBJ2-1,TRBV7-3,CASSQTPGQYNEQFF
TRBJ1-2,TRBV5-5,CASSLERRVNYGYTF
TRBJ1-1,TRBV4-1,CASSHAKTGRDTEAFF
TRBJ2-1,TRBV18,CASSPRRGGPGEQFF
TRBJ1-6,TRBV9,CAGSPGQGNSPLHF
TRBJ1-2,TRBV6-5,CASRGRTGSMDYGYTF
TRBJ2-1,TRBV20-1,CSTRDGGAKYNEQFF
TRBJ1-4,TRBV7-9,CASSSERFNMRLFF
TRBJ1-1,TRBV19,CASTSDRGNTEAFF
TRBJ2-1,TRBV9,CASSVGDRELNEQFF
TRBJ1-5,TRBV12-3/TRBV12-4,CASSQTGPQANQPQHF
TRBJ2-7,TRBV24-1,CATSDQQCYEQYF
TRBJ2-1,TRBV5-1,CASSLGLAGGFQQFF
TRBJ2-7,TRBV4-1,CASSHPSGVSSYEQYF
TRBJ2-1,TRBV7-9,CASSPPTTSYNEQFF
TRBJ1-1,TRBV28,CASSSLGTTEAFF
TRBJ1-1,TRBV11-1,CASTVQGFTEAFF
TRBJ2-5,TRBV27,CASTARGDQETQYF
TRBJ1-1,TRBV9,CASSPGPPRNTEAFF
TRBJ2-3,TRBV6-2/TRBV6-3,CASSSGQGMYPDTQYF
TRBJ2-1,TRBV28,CASSSFRDRDWGEQFF
TRBJ2-3,TRBV6-5,CASSTSGASTDTQYF
TRBJ2-1,TRBV7-8,CASSLGGAEEQFF